A single sample is the source of the 14 T cell receptor beta chains below, sequenced in a study of blood T cell repertoires in COVID-19. Repertoires were generated with immunoSEQ multiplex PCR, while TCRdb's copy carries only in-frame clones and drops some. The repertoire has over 450,000 clones, approximately 92% of them found once; the top ten carry 0.7% to 1%. Sequencing input: peripheral blood. The receptors derive from a man younger than 30 with COVID-19, enrolled during active disease.

This sequence joins TRBV2 and TRBJ1-1; TRBD1 agrees at 8 bases. J lost 4 bases, V lost 5 bases, and 3 bases had no gene match. CDR1 and CDR2 (germline): SNHLY, FYNNEI. CDR3 size: 13 residues. Here the CDR3 reads CASSSRGLTEAFF. The CDR3 DNA sequence: TGTGCCAGCAGTTCCAGGGGGCTCACTGAAGCTTTCTTT.

CDR3 coding DNA: TGCGCCAGCAGCATCAAGGACAGGGGGCTCGTCGGGGAGCTGTTTTTT. Residues: CASSIKDRGLVGELFF. V usage is TRBV5-1 and J usage is TRBJ2-2; 11 bases align to TRBD1. Germline V CDR1 and CDR2: SGHRS, YFSETQ. With V trimmed by 4 bases and J by 7 bases, 9 bases remained unmatched. This CDR3 spans 16 amino acids. The whole variable domain, remainder taken from reference TRBV5-1 and TRBJ2-2, is KAGVTQTPRYLIKTRGQQVTLSCSPISGHRSVSWYQQTPGQGLQFLFEYFSETQRNKGNFPGRFSGRQFSNSRSEMNVSTLELGDSALYLCASSIKDRGLVGELFFGEGSRLTVL.

The CDR3 sequence is CASSPTGEPFQETQYF. The CDR3, as DNA: TGCGCCAGCAGTCCCACAGGGGAACCTTTCCAAGAGACCCAGTACTTC. The chain couples TRBV10-1 to TRBJ2-5; 7 bases agree with TRBD1. The CDR3 is 16 residues long. Per the germline V gene, CDR1 is WNHNN and CDR2 is SYGVQD (reference sequence). V was pared by 5 bases and J by 1 base, with 10 bases of the junction left unmatched.

This chain uses TRBV7-9 with TRBJ2-5; the match to TRBD2 covers 7 bases. J was trimmed by 12 bases and V by 1 base; bases with no gene match: 8. The germline CDR1 and CDR2 sequences are SEHNR and FQNEAQ (reference sequence). The CDR3 consists of 13 residues. The CDR3 nucleotides read TGTGCCAGCAGCTTAGATCCAGCGGGGAGGGAGTACTTC. It translates to CASSLDPAGREYF.

The rearrangement uses TRBV27 and TRBJ2-1; 12 positions match TRBD2. The ends lost 4 bases at V and 5 bases at J; junction bases unmatched: 6. This CDR3 has 16 amino acids. Germline lookup yields CDR1 MNHEY and CDR2 SMNVEV (reference sequence). CDR3 residues: CASSSTSSGRDNEQFF. The CDR3 DNA sequence: TGTGCCAGCAGTTCGACTTCTAGCGGGAGGGACAATGAGCAGTTCTTC.

V gene TRBV5-1 combines with J gene TRBJ2-7, with TRBD2 identical over 8 bases. Germline values: CDR1 SGHRS, CDR2 YFSETQ. This CDR3 spans 14 amino acids. J gave up 9 bases and V 4 bases, and 12 bases lay outside the gene matches. The CDR3 nucleotides are TGCGCCAGCAGCACCTTCGGAACTAGCGGCCTGCAGTACTTC. This gives the protein CASSTFGTSGLQYF.

V usage is TRBV5-8 and J usage is TRBJ2-5; possibly TRBD2 for D (6 bases). Per germline, CDR1 SGHTS and CDR2 YDEGEE. Between the trimmed V and J ends, which lost 5 bases and 1 base, there was a span of 15 bases. CDR3 length equals 15 residues. CDR3 sequence (DNA): TGTGCCAGCAGGAGTGGGGGAGGCCCCCAAGAGACCCAGTACTTC. Encoded protein: CASRSGGGPQETQYF.

The CDR3 region has the DNA TGTGCCAGCAGCCGACAGGGAAATTCACCCCTCCACTTT. It encodes CASSRQGNSPLHF. J is TRBJ1-6 and V is TRBV7-3; TRBD1 matches at 7 bases. The trim removed 5 bases at V and 7 bases at J, leaving 2 bases unmatched. Germline values: CDR1 SGHTA, CDR2 FQGTGA. The CDR3 is made up of 13 amino acids.

This clone was found once. This rearrangement joins TRBV5-5 to TRBJ1-2; the match to TRBD1 covers 7 bases. J gave up 2 bases and V 0 bases, and 1 base lay outside the gene matches. This CDR3 is built from 14 residues. The germline V gene has CDR1 SGHKS and CDR2 YYEKEE (reference sequence). The CDR3 loop reads CASSLGRGNYGYTF. The DNA of the CDR3 is TGTGCCAGCAGCTTGGGCAGGGGGAACTATGGCTACACCTTC.

The chain recombines TRBV12-5 with TRBJ2-2; D may be TRBD1 (6 bases). Germline V CDR1 and CDR2: LGHNT, FRNRAP. The length of the CDR3 is 16 residues. With 1 base removed from V and 4 bases from J, the gap between germline ends came to 13 bases. In DNA, the CDR3 is TGTGCTAGTGGTTTGGGACGCACAGGGACCACCGGGGAGCTGTTTTTT. Translation: CASGLGRTGTTGELFF. The full variable domain, with the rest looked up from reference TRBV12-5 and TRBJ2-2, is DARVTQTPRHKVTEMGQEVTMRCQPILGHNTVFWYRQTMMQGLELLAYFRNRAPLDDSGMPKDRFSAEMPDATLATLKIQPSEPRDSAVYFCASGLGRTGTTGELFFGEGSRLTVL.

This chain uses TRBV5-1 with TRBJ2-3; 11 bases are a match to TRBD2. V lost 1 base, J lost 4 bases, and 5 bases stayed unmatched. The V gene's germline CDR1 is SGHRS and CDR2 YFSETQ. This CDR3 is built from 16 residues. The DNA for the CDR3 is TGCGCCAGCAGCTTGTATGGGGGACTAGCGGCAGATACGCAGTATTTT. Translation: CASSLYGGLAADTQYF.

The chain uses TRBV4-2 and TRBJ2-1, with D tentatively TRBD2 (5 bases). The CDR3 loop spans 15 amino acids. Germline V lookup: CDR1 LGHNA, CDR2 YNFKEQ. V shed 5 bases and J shed 3 bases, with 14 bases lying between them. This CDR3 is CASSVLTGYYNEQFF. In nucleotides, the CDR3 is TGTGCCAGCAGCGTCCTAACGGGGTACTACAATGAGCAGTTCTTC.

The chain recombines TRBV19 with TRBJ2-3; the D gene is possibly TRBD1 (5 bases). V shed 0 bases and J shed 2 bases, with 12 bases lying between them. The CDR3 contains 16 residues. Germline loops: CDR1 LNHDA, CDR2 SQIVND (reference sequence). The CDR3 here is CASSIESSGYTDTQYF. As DNA, the CDR3 is TGTGCCAGTAGTATAGAGAGTTCAGGGTACACAGATACGCAGTATTTT.

This clone has only one observation. The V gene is TRBV5-6, the J gene TRBJ2-1, with a tentative D call TRBD2 (6 bases). Germline loops: CDR1 SGHDT, CDR2 YYEEEE. V shed 4 bases and J shed 0 bases, with 17 bases lying between them. The CDR3 has 17 residues. The CDR3 DNA reads as TGTGCCAGCAGCGGACGGTCTAGCGCTAGCTCCTACAATGAGCAGTTCTTC. Its translation: CASSGRSSASSYNEQFF.